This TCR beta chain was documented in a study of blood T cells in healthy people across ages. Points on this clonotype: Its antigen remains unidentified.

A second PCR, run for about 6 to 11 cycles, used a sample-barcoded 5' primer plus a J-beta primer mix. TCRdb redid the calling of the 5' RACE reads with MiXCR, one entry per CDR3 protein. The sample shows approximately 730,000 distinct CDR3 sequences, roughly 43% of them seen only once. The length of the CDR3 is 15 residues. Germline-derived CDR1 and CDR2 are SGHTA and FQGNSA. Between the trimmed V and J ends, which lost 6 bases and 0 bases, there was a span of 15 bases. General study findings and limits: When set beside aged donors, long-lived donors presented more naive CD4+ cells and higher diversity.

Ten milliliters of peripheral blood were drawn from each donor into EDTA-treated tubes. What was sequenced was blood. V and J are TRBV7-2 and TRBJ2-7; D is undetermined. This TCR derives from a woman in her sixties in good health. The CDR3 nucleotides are TGTGCCAGCAGGCCTGGCAGTCCATACTCCTACGAGCAGTACTTC. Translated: CASRPGSPYSYEQYF.